This T cell receptor (beta chain) came from a study of blood T cell repertoires in COVID-19. Whole-study context: Researchers got acute and convalescent COVID-19 samples from the United States, Italy and Spain.

In the original workflow: Quantification of nucleated cells was approximated via reference gene primer amplification. Produced via immunoSEQ multiplex PCR; TCRdb's table is partial and in-frame only. V and J calls plus clone size are reproduced from that table; the DNA served to infer D and trimming. The table has over 30,000 clones, 70% to 90% seen once. The sequence was collected from a man between 65 and 85 years old with acute or convalescent COVID-19. The material sequenced was peripheral blood.

The DNA of the CDR3 is TGTGCCAGCAGCCAATTCCGGCGACATGGCGCTTCTGGCTACACCTTC. Amino acids: CASSQFRRHGASGYTF. The chain uses TRBV5-4 and TRBJ1-2, with D unresolved. V was clipped by 4 bases and J by 7 bases, with 23 bases between them. The CDR3 consists of 16 residues. Germline V lookup: CDR1 SGHNT, CDR2 YYREEE (reference sequence).